The text below deals with one T cell receptor (beta chain). This CDR3 is built from 16 residues. Per germline, CDR1 MGHRA and CDR2 YSYEKL. J lost 5 bases, V lost 1 base, and 9 bases had no gene match. This record belongs to a study of OX40 agonist ivuxolimab in advanced cancers. The data were produced by immunoSEQ multiplex PCR, yet TCRdb's version contains in-frame clones alone and is incomplete. This sample has tens of thousands of clones; around 87% occur once, and the top ten carry 1.3%. The material was CD4+ or CD8+ T cells sorted from blood, obtained in a trial of the OX40 agonist ivuxolimab. This clonotype originated in an adult with an advanced solid tumor such as melanoma, head and neck, liver or kidney cancer. This chain links TRBV4-1 with TRBJ2-5, with 8 nucleotides matching TRBD1. CDR3 in amino acids: CASSQGGQGALETQYF. The CDR3, as DNA: TGCGCCAGCAGCCAAGGGGGCCAGGGGGCATTGGAGACCCAGTACTTC.